The sequence of this T cell receptor beta chain was determined in a study of T cell responses to AZD1222 COVID-19 vaccine. Clones were read by immunoSEQ multiplex PCR, and TCRdb kept only the in-frame ones, dropping some. The table has some 150,000 clones, 86% seen once. Study findings and constraints: Clonal diversity was possibly underestimated, and the donors were mostly white British, with more females.

Regarding this clone: Its antigen is not known.

The J segment lost 1 base and the V segment lost 4 bases, leaving 10 bases of the junction unmatched. In germline, CDR1 is SGHAT, CDR2 FQNNGV. The CDR3 has 19 amino acids. The specimen comprised peripheral blood, sampled on day 0 of MenACWY control vaccination. The chain recombines TRBV11-2 with TRBJ2-2; TRBD2 matches 12 bases. The clonotype comes from an adult in good health. The CDR3 loop reads CASSSLPPGLAGNTGELFF. In nucleotides, the CDR3 is TGTGCCAGCAGCTCCCTACCGCCGGGACTAGCGGGGAACACCGGGGAGCTGTTTTTT.